The rows below give T cell receptor beta chains drawn from one sample of a study of T cells after yellow fever vaccination. TCRdb passed the 5' RACE reads through MiXCR, listing each CDR3 protein once. This sample has about 630,000 distinct CDR3 sequences; about 12% occur once, and the top ten carry about 15%. The sequencing used PBMCs, collected on the day of the yellow fever booster vaccination. The source of these receptors is a man in his thirties or forties who received the YFV17D yellow fever vaccine. Both conserved end residues are part of each CDR3. Each record gives: V gene, CDR3 protein.

TRBV11-2	CASSLTDGVETYEQYF
TRBV24-1	CATSSGVGEFFGYTF
TRBV5-1	CASSLVVSSYNEQFF
TRBV20-1	CSASDALYEQYF
TRBV5-1	CASSLGLAAEQYF
TRBV6-5	CASSYRAGGRDQPQHF
TRBV4-3	CASSHSSEKLFF
TRBV6-2/TRBV6-3	CASSYWAASGEQYF
TRBV29-1	CSVAVGGTTNTGELFF
TRBV5-1	CASSLVRTGADTQYF
TRBV4-2	CATSSVLNQPQHF
TRBV6-1	CASSGTSGSETQYF
TRBV20-1	CSAPRTGEETQYF
TRBV10-2	CASCPGQGTYQQYF
TRBV5-5	CASSPQGPVPSASTSYF
TRBV30	CAWTGVGEAFF
TRBV12-3/TRBV12-4	CAIVRDSGNTIYF
TRBV5-1	CASSGRTGDPYEQYF
TRBV9	CASSGEGAQVPGELFF
TRBV7-2	CASSSRAGGPYEQYF
TRBV4-1	CASSQELAETQYF
TRBV11-2	CASTPVEGSAGANVLTF